This paragraph covers one T cell receptor (beta chain) sequence. Primers for the PCR totalled 60 Vbeta and 13 Jbeta. The protocol was immunoSEQ multiplex PCR, while the TCRdb copy is restricted to in-frame clones and leaves out a portion. This sample's clone table lists 130,000 or so clones. This record comes from a study of cytomegalovirus exposure and HLA in healthy donors. The wider study: Earlier, some 180 million T cells were analyzed, and some 120 million unique TCR beta sequences were found among them.

Germline V gene sequence: CDR1 LNHDA, CDR2 SQIVND (reference sequence). Trimming shortened V by 3 bases and J by 12 bases, and 24 bases separated the two germline ends. The CDR3 runs 16 residues. The TCR comes from a woman aged 40 to 49 in good health and CMV-seropositive. This chain links TRBV19 with TRBJ2-1; TRBD2 might be the D (6 bases). The sample taken for sequencing was PBMCs. The CDR3 reads CASSIEGLRLGGRQFF. In DNA, the CDR3 is TGTGCCAGTAGTATCGAGGGACTTAGGCTAGGTGGCAGGCAGTTCTTC. Full variable domain (rest looked up from reference TRBV19 and TRBJ2-1): DGGITQSPKYLFRKEGQNVTLSCEQNLNHDAMYWYRQDPGQGLRLIYYSQIVNDFQKGDIAEGYSVSREKKESFPLTVTSAQKNPTAFYLCASSIEGLRLGGRQFFGPGTRLTVL.